This T cell receptor (beta chain) comes out of a study of T cell responses to AZD1222 COVID-19 vaccine. Looked up from germline, CDR1 is MNHEY and CDR2 is SVGAGI. V was trimmed by 9 bases and J by 6 bases, leaving 17 bases between them. CDR3 length: 14 residues. The study's findings and limits: CD4 TCRs covered the whole spike, strongest at regions 160-218 and 743-854. Clonal diversity may have been underestimated in mostly white British donors. Repertoire samples came only from after the peak T cell response.

Some clones are missing from TCRdb's copy, which holds only in-frame ones; the method was immunoSEQ multiplex PCR. The repertoire consists of 120,000 to 150,000 clones, with approximately 90% occurring once and the leading ten covering approximately 3.6%. On this clone itself: Its antigen remains unidentified.

The V and J genes are TRBV6-5 and TRBJ2-2; tentatively, D is TRBD1 or TRBD2 (5 bases each). Sequenced material: peripheral blood, taken on day 0 of AZD1222 vaccination. The receptor's source is an adult in good health. CDR3 residues: CASAEWGKAGELFF. For the CDR3, the DNA is TGTGCCAGTGCCGAATGGGGGAAGGCCGGGGAGCTGTTTTTT.